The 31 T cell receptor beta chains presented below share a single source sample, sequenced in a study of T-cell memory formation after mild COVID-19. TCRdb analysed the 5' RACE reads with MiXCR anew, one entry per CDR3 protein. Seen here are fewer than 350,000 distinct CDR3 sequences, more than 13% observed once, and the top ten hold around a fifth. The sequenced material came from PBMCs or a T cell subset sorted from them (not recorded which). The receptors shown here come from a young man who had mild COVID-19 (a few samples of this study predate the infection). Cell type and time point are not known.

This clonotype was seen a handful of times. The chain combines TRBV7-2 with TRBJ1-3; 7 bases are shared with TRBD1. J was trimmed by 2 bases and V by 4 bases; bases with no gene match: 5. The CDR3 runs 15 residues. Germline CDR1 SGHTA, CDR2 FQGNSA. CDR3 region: CASSSGGSPGNTIYF. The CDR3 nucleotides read TGTGCCAGCAGCTCAGGGGGTTCCCCTGGAAACACCATATATTTT.

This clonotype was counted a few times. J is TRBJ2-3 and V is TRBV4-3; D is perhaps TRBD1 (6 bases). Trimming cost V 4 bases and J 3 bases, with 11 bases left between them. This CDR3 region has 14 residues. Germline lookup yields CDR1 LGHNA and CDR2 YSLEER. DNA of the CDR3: TGCGCCAGCAGCCCAGGGGATTGGACAGATACGCAGTATTTT. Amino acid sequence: CASSPGDWTDTQYF.

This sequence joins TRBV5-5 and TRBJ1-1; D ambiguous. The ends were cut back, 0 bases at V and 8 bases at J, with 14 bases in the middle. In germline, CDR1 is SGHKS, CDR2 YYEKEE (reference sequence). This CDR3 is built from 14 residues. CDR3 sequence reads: CASSLEIGMREAFF. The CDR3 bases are TGTGCCAGCAGCTTGGAAATCGGGATGAGAGAAGCTTTCTTT.

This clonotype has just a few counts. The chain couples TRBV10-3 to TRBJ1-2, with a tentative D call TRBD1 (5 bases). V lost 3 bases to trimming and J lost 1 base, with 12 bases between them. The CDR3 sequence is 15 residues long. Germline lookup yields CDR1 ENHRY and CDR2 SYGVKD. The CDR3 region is CAISEGRDDNYGYTF. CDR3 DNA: TGTGCCATCAGTGAAGGCAGGGATGATAACTATGGCTACACCTTC.

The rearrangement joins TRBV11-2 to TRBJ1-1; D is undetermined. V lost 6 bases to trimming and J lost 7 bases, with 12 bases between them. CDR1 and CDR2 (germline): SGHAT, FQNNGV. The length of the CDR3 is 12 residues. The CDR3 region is CASSEVWFEAFF. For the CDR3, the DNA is TGTGCCAGCAGTGAGGTATGGTTTGAAGCTTTCTTT.

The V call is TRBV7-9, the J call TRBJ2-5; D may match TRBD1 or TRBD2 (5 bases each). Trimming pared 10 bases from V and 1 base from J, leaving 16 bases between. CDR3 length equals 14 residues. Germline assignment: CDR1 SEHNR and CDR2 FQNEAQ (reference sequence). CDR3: CATSPGRLQETQYF. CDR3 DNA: TGTGCCACCTCGCCGGGGCGGCTCCAAGAGACCCAGTACTTC.

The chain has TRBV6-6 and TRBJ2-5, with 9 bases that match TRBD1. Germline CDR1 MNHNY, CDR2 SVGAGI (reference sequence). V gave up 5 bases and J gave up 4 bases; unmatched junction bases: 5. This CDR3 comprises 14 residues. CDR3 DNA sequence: TGTGCCAGCAGTGACACAGGGGGCCGAGAGACCCAGTACTTC. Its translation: CASSDTGGRETQYF.

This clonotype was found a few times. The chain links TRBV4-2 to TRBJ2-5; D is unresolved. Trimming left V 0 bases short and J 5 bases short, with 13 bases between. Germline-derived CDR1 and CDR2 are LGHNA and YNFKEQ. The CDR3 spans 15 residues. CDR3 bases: TGTGCCAGCAGCCAAGAATCGGTAGTGGGGGAGACCCAGTACTTC. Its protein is CASSQESVVGETQYF.

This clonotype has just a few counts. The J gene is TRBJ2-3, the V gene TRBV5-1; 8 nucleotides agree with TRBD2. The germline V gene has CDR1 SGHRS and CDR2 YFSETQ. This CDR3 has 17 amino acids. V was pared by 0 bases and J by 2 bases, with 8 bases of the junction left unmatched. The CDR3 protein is CASSLVSGGRFTDTQYF. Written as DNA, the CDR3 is TGCGCCAGCAGCTTGGTCAGCGGGGGCAGATTCACAGATACGCAGTATTTT.

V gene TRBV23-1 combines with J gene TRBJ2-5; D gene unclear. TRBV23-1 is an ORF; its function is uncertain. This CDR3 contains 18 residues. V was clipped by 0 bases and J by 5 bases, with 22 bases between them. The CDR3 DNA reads TGCGCCAGCAGTCAATCGTGGGCAGGATTATGCTCCCAGGAGACCCAGTACTTC. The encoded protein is CASSQSWAGLCSQETQYF.

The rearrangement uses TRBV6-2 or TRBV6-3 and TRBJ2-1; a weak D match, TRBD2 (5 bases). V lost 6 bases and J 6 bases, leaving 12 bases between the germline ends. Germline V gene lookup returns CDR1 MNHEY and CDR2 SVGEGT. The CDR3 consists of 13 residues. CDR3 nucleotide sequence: TGTGCCAGCAGGGAGGTTGCCCCCAATGAGCAGTTCTTC. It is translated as CASREVAPNEQFF.

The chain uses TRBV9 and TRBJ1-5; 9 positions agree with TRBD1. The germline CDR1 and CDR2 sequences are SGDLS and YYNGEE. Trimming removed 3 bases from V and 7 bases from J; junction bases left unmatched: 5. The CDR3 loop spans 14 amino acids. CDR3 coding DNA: TGTGCCAGCAGCGCACAGGGGGCCCGCCAGCCCCAGCATTTT. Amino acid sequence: CASSAQGARQPQHF.

The CDR3 DNA reads as TGTGCCAGCAGTGTCCACTGGGGCACTGAAGCTTTCTTT. This codes for CASSVHWGTEAFF. This chain uses TRBV6-4 with TRBJ1-1; D not resolved. This CDR3 comprises 13 residues. From germline, CDR1 is MRHNA and CDR2 SNTAGT. V lost 4 bases and J 4 bases, leaving 10 bases between the germline ends.

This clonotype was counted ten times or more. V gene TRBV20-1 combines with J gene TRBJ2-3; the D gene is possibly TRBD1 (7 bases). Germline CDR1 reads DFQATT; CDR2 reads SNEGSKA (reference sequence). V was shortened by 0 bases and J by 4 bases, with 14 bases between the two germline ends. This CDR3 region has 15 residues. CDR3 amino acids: CSARDGPRGADTQYF. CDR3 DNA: TGCAGTGCTAGAGATGGGCCCAGGGGGGCAGATACGCAGTATTTT.

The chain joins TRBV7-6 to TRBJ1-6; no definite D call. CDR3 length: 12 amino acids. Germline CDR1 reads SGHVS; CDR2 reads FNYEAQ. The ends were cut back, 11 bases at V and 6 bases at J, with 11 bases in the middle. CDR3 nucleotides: TGTGCCCCCGGTTGCTGTAATTCACCCCTCCACTTT. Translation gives CAPGCCNSPLHF. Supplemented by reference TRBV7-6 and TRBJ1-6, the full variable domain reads GAGVSQSPRYKVTKRGQDVALRCDPISGHVSLYWYRQALGQGPEFLTYFNYEAQQDKSGLPNDRFSAERPEGSISTLTIQRTEQRDSAMYRCAPGCCNSPLHFGNGTRLTVT.

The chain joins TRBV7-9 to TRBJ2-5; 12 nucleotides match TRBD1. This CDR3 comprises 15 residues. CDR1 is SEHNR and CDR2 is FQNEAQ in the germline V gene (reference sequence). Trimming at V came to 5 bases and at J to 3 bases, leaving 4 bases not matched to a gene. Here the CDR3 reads CASSRDRGLEETQYF. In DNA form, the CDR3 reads TGTGCCAGCAGCCGGGACAGGGGGCTAGAAGAGACCCAGTACTTC.

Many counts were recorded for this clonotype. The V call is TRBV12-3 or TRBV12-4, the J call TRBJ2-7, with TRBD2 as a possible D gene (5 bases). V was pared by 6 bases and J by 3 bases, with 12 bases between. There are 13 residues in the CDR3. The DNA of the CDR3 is TGTGCCAGCAGCGACGACTATAGCTACGAGCAGTACTTC. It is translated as CASSDDYSYEQYF.

CDR3 in DNA: TGTGCCAGCAGTTACGAGGTCTGGGCTTGGGGCTACACCTTC. Translated, it gives CASSYEVWAWGYTF. The V and J genes are TRBV6-2 or TRBV6-3 and TRBJ1-2; the D is unclear. Germline V lookup: CDR1 MNHEY, CDR2 SVGEGT. Trimming cost V 2 bases and J 8 bases, with 15 bases left between them. CDR3 length: 14 amino acids.

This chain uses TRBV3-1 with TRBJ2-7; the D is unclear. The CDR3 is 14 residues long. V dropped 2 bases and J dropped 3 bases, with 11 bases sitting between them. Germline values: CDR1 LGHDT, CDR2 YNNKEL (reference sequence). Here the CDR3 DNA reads TGTGCCAGCAGCCAAAGCCTACAGATCTACGAGCAGTACGTC. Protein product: CASSQSLQIYEQYV.

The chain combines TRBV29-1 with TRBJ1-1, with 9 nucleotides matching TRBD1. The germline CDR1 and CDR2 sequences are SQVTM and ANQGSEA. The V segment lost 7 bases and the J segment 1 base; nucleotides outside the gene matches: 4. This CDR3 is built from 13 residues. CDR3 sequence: CSAGTGTNTEAFF. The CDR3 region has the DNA TGCAGCGCCGGGACAGGGACGAACACTGAAGCTTTCTTT.

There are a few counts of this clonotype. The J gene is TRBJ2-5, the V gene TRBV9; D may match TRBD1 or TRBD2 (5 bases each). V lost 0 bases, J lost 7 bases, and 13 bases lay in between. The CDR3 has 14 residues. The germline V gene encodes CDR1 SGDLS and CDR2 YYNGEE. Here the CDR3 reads CASSVEAGAGTQYF. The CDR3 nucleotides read TGTGCCAGCAGCGTAGAGGCCGGGGCGGGGACCCAGTACTTC.

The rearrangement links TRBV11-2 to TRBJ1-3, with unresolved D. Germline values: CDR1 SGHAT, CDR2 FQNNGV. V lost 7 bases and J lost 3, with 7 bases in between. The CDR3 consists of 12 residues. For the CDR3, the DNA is TGTGCCAGCATTTCTCTTGGAAACACCATATATTTT. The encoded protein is CASISLGNTIYF. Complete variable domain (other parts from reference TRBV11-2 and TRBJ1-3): EAGVAQSPRYKIIEKRQSVAFWCNPISGHATLYWYQQILGQGPKLLIQFQNNGVVDDSQLPKDRFSAERLKGVDSTLKIQPAKLEDSAVYLCASISLGNTIYFGEGSWLTVV.

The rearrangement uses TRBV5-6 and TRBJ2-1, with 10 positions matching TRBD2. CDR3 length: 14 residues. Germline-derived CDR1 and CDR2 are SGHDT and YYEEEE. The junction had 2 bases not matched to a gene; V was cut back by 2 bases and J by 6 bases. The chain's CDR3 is CASSFSGGSNEQFF. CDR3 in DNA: TGTGCCAGCAGCTTTAGCGGGGGGTCCAATGAGCAGTTCTTC. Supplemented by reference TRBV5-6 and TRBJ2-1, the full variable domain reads DAGVTQSPTHLIKTRGQQVTLRCSPKSGHDTVSWYQQALGQGPQFIFQYYEEEERQRGNFPDRFSGHQFPNYSSELNVNALLLGDSALYLCASSFSGGSNEQFFGPGTRLTVL.

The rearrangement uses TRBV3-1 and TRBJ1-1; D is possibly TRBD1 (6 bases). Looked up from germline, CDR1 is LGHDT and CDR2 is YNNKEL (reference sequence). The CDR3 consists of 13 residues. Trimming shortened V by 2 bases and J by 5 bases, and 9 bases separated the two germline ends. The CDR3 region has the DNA TGTGCCAGCAGCCAATTGAGGGGGACTGAAGCTTTCTTT. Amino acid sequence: CASSQLRGTEAFF.

The CDR3 nucleotides are TGTGCCAGCAGTATGGGTTCTCTCTATGGCTACACCTTC. Its translation is CASSMGSLYGYTF. The J gene is TRBJ1-2, the V gene TRBV28; D remains ambiguous. Looked up from germline, CDR1 is MDHEN and CDR2 is SYDVKM. The ends were cut back, 5 bases at V and 4 bases at J, with 11 bases in the middle. The CDR3 is 13 amino acids.

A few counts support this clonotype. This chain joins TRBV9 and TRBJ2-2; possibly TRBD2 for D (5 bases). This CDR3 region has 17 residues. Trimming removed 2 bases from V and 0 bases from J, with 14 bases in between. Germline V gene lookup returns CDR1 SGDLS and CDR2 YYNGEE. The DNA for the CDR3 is TGTGCCAGCAGCGTGACGGGATCCGGGGCGAACACCGGGGAGCTGTTTTTT. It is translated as CASSVTGSGANTGELFF.

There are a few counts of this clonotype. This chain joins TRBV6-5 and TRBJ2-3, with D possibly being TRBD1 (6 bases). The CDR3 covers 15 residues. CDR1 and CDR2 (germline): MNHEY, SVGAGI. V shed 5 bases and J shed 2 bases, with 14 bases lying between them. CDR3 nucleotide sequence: TGTGCCAGCAGTCAGGACAGTCGGACCACAGATACGCAGTATTTT. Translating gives CASSQDSRTTDTQYF.

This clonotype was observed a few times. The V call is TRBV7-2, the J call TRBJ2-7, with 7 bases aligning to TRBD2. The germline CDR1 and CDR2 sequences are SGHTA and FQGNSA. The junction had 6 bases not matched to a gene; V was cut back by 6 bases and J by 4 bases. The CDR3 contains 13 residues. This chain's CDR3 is CASSNGGLYEQYF. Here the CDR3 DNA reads TGTGCCAGCAGTAACGGGGGGTTATACGAGCAGTACTTC.

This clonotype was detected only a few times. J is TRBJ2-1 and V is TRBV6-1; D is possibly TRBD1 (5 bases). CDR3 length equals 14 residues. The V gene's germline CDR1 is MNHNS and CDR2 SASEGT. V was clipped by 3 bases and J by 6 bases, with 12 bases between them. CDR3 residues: CASSDAAGINEQFF. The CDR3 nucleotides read TGTGCCAGCAGTGATGCGGCAGGGATCAATGAGCAGTTCTTC.

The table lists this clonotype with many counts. This CDR3 reads CASSQDEGTSGSEQFF. CDR3 in DNA: TGCGCCAGCAGCCAAGATGAAGGGACATCTGGAAGTGAGCAGTTCTTC. The rearrangement joins TRBV4-3 to TRBJ2-1; TRBD1 might be the D (6 bases). The V end was cut by 0 bases, the J end by 9 bases, with 18 bases between. The CDR3 runs 16 residues. Germline V gene sequence: CDR1 LGHNA, CDR2 YSLEER.

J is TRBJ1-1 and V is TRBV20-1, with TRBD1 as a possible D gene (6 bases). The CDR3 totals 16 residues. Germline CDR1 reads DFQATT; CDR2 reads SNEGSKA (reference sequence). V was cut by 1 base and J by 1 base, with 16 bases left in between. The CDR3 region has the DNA TGCAGTGCTAGAGGGCCCGGGGGGCGCAAGAACACTGAAGCTTTCTTT. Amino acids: CSARGPGGRKNTEAFF.